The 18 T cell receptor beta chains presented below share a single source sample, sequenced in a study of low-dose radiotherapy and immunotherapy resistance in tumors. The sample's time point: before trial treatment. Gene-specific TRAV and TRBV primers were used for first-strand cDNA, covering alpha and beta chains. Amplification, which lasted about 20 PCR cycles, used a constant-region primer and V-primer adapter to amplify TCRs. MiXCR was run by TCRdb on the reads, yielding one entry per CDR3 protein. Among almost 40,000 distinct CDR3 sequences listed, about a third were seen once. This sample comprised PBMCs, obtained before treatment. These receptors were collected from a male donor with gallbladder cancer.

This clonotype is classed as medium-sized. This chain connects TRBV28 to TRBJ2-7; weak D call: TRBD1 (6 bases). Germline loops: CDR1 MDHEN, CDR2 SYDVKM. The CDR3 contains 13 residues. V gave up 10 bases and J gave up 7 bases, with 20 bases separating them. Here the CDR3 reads CATLGAIGREQYF. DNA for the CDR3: TGTGCCACCTTGGGGGCCATCGGTCGGGAGCAGTACTTC.

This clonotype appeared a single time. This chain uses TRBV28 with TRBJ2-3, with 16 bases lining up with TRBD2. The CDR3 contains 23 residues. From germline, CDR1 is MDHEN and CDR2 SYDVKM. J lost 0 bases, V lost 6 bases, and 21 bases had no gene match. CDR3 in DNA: TGTGCCAGCAGGGTCAGGGGGACTAGCGGGAGGGCGATAGAGATGACAAGCACAGATACGCAGTATTTT. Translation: CASRVRGTSGRAIEMTSTDTQYF.

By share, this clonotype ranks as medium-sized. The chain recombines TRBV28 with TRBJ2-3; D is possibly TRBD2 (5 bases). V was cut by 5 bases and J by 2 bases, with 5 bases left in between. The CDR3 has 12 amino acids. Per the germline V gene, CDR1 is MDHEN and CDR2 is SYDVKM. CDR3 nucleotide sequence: TGTGCCAGCAGTCGGGACACAGATACGCAGTATTTT. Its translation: CASSRDTDTQYF.

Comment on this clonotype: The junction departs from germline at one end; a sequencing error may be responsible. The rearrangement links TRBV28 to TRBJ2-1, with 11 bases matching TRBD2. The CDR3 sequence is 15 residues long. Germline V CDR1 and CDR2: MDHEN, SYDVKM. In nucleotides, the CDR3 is TGTGCCAGCACCCTAACTAGCGGGAGCTACAATGAACAGTTCTTC. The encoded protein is CASTLTSGSYNEQFF.

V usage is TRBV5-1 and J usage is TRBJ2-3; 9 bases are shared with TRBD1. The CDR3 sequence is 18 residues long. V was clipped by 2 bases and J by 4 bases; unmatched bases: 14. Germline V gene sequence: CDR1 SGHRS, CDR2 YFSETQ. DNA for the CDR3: TGCGCCAGCAGCTTAGAACCCACCCGGGACAGGGCTCCAGATACGCAGTATTTT. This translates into CASSLEPTRDRAPDTQYF.

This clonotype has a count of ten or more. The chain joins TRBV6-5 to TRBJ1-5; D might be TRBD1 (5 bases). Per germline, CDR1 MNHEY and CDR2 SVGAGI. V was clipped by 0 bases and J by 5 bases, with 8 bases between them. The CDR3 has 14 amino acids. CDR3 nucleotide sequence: TGTGCCAGCAGTTACTCTCGGGGGGATCAGCCCCAGCATTTT. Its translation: CASSYSRGDQPQHF.

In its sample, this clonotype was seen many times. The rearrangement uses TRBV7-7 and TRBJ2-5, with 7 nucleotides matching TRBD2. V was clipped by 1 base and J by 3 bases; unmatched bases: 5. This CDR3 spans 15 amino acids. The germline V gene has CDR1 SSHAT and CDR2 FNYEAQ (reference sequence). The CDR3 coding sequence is TGTGCCAGCAGCTTAGTCGCTAGCGGCAAAGAGACCCAGTACTTC. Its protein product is CASSLVASGKETQYF.

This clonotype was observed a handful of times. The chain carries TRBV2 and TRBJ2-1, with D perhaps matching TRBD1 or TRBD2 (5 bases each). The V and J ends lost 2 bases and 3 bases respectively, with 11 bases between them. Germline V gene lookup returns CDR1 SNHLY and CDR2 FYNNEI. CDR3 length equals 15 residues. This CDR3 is CASSELGVNYNEQFF. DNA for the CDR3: TGTGCCAGCAGTGAATTGGGGGTAAACTACAATGAGCAGTTCTTC.

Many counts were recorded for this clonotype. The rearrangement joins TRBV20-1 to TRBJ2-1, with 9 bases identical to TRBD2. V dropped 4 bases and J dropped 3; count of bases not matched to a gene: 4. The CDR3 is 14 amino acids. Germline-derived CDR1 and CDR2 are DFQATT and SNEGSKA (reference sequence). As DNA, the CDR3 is TGCAGTGCTATCCTAGCGGGACGCTACAATGAGCAGTTCTTC. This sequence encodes CSAILAGRYNEQFF.

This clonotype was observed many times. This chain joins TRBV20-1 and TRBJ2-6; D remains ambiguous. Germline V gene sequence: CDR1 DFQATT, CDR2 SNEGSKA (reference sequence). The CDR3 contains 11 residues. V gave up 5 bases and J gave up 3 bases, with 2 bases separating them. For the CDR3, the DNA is TGCAGTGCTGGTGGGGCCAACGTCCTGACTTTC. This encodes CSAGGANVLTF.

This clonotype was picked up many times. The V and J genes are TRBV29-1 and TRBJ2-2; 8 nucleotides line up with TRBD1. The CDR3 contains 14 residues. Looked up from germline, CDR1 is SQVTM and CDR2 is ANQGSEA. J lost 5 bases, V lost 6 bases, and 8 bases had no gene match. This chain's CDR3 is CSVAQGVLTGELFF. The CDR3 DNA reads TGCAGCGTAGCACAGGGGGTCCTAACCGGGGAGCTGTTTTTT.

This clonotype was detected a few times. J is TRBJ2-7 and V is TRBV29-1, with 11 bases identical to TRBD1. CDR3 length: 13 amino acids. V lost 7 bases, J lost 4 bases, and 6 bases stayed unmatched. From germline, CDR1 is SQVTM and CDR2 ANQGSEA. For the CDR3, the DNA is TGCAGCGCCGGACAGGGGGCGGGATACGAGCAGTACTTC. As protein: CSAGQGAGYEQYF.

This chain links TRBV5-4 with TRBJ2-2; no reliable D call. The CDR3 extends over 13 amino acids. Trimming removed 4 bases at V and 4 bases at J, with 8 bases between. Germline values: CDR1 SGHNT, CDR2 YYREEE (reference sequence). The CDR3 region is CASSQETTGELFF. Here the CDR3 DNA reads TGTGCCAGCAGCCAAGAGACCACCGGGGAGCTGTTTTTT.

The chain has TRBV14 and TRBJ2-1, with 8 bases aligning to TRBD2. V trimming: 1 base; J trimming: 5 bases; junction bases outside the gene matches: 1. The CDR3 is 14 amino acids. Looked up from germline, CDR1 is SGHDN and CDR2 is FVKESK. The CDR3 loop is CASSQGTSNNEQFF. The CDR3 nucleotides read TGTGCCAGCAGCCAAGGGACTAGCAACAATGAGCAGTTCTTC.

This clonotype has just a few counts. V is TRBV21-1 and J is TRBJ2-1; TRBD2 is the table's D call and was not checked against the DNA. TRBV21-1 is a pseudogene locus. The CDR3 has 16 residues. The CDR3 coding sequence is TGTGCCAGCAGCAAAGCGAAGAGCGGGAGAAGCGATGAGCAGTTCTTC. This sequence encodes CASSKAKSGRSDEQFF.

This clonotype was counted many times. The CDR3 DNA is TGTGCCAGCAGACCGACAGCGTCTGGAAACACCATATATTTT. This encodes CASRPTASGNTIYF. J is TRBJ1-3 and V is TRBV7-2; the D gene is possibly TRBD1 (5 bases). The germline gives CDR1 SGHTA, CDR2 FQGNSA. The CDR3 runs 14 residues. V was shortened by 6 bases and J by 1 base, with 10 bases between the two germline ends.

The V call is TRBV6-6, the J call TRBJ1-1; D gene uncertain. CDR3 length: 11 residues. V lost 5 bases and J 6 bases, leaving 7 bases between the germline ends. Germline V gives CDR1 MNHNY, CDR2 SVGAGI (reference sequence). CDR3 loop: CASSDSAEAFF. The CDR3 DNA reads TGTGCCAGCAGTGATTCAGCTGAAGCTTTCTTT.

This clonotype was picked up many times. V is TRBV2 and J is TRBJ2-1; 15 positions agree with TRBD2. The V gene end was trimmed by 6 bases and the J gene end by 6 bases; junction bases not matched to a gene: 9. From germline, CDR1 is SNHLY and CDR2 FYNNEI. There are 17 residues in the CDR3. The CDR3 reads CASRGLAGGGVFNEQFF. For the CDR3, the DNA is TGTGCCAGCAGAGGACTAGCGGGAGGGGGGGTTTTCAATGAGCAGTTCTTC. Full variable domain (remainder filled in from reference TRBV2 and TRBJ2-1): EPEVTQTPSHQVTQMGQEVILRCVPISNHLYFYWYRQILGQKVEFLVSFYNNEISEKSEIFDDQFSVERPDGSNFTLKIRSTKLEDSAMYFCASRGLAGGGVFNEQFFGPGTRLTVL.